This TCR beta chain was sequenced during a study of blood T cell repertoires in COVID-19 (dated by TCRdb to 2019 to 2021). Context from the whole study: Samples covering the acute and convalescent phases of COVID-19 were provided by collaborators in the United States, Italy and Spain. The material from the prospective study consisted of cDNA or gDNA derived from T cells, B-cell-depleted T cells, or PBMCs. Deeply sampled blood TCRbeta repertoires from subjects exposed to, actively infected with, or recovered from COVID-19 were included in the dataset. The repertoires were released in a freely available public database intended as a resource for research on the immune response to SARS-CoV-2. The samples were drawn from two sources: the first 160 participants of the ongoing ImmuneRACE study, and 1,200 or so subjects contributed by 6 global collaborators. The sample metadata nearly always contained a de-identified subject ID, COVID-19 status, age in years and sex. Where available, HLA class I and class II types were taken from metadata supplied by the sample provider and were not determined by assay-based typing. Overall results and qualifications from the work: Clinical and demographic metadata were provided uncurated, with the amount varying by source and participant.

From cysteine to phenylalanine, the CDR3 is 19 amino acids long. Here the CDR3 DNA is all that survives: 57 bases in frame from base 1. V is shortened by 4 bases, J by 0 bases, and the region joining them spans 22 bases. Via the germline V gene, CDR1 is SGHVS and CDR2 FQNEAQ. TCRbeta CDR3 regions were amplified from genomic DNA by means of the immunoSEQ Assay, a bias-controlled multiplex PCR. Concerning the study's data processing: The number of nucleated cells in each sample was estimated from the amplification of reference gene primers within the assay. To quantify the absolute abundance of each unique TCRbeta CDR3 rearrangement, sequence reads were collapsed and filtered. For each sample, productive Simpson clonality was calculated as the square root of Simpson's diversity index across productive rearrangements. TCRdb took over this immuneACCESS table, retaining in-frame rearrangements with V and J assigned. Such tables are incomplete; in checked studies, under half of the missing clones stem from an unresolved V gene, and the remainder is unexplained. That table is the source of V, J and clone size, and D and trimming were worked out from the DNA. This sample lists approximately 330,000 clones; roughly 90% were detected once. Clones ranked in the top ten supply more than 7.5% of the sample.

Regarding this clone: It has no known antigen specificity. Per-nucleotide qualities are absent, and no much larger clonotype sits a single base away.

In Seattle, one collaborating source enrolled patients while the infection was active and tracked those patients longitudinally over the course of disease. The collaborating institutions used their own protocols to collect whole blood in K2EDTA tubes. Collaborator samples were shipped for TCRbeta analysis as frozen whole blood, isolated PBMCs, or DNA extracted from either sample type. The clonotype was recovered from a man aged 30-40 years with COVID-19, enrolled during active disease. The chain uses TRBV7-8 and TRBJ1-5, with a tentative D gene TRBD1 over 5 matching bases. Material: peripheral blood. The DNA sequence reads TGTGCCAGCAGCTCTAGGATAGGGGCCAGGGTTTATAGCAATCAGCCCCAGCATTTT. Its translation is CASSSRIGARVYSNQPQHF.